This section outlines one T cell receptor beta chain sequence together with its context. This receptor's antigen is unknown. No base quality information exists; no much larger clone differs at one position. The data derive from a study of blood T cell repertoires in COVID-19 (TCRdb year 2020). Turning to the overall study: The collaborator samples originated in the United States, Italy and Spain and spanned the acute and convalescent phases of COVID-19. Subjects who had been exposed to COVID-19, were actively infected with it, or had recovered from it provided the deeply sampled blood TCRbeta repertoires that made up the dataset. Nearly every sample came with metadata listing a de-identified subject ID, COVID-19 status, age in years and sex. The material from the prospective study consisted of cDNA or gDNA derived from T cells, B-cell-depleted T cells, or PBMCs. Where available, HLA class I and class II types were taken from metadata supplied by the sample provider and were not determined by assay-based typing. The repertoires were released in a freely available public database meant as a resource for research on the immune response to SARS-CoV-2. The samples were drawn from two sources: the first 160 participants of the ongoing ImmuneRACE study, and 950 to 1,500 subjects contributed by 6 global collaborators.

TCRbeta CDR3 regions were amplified from genomic DNA using the immunoSEQ Assay, a bias-controlled multiplex PCR. Per the original workflow: The number of nucleated cells in each sample was estimated from the amplification of reference gene primers within the assay. Sequence reads were collapsed and filtered to measure the absolute abundance of every unique TCRbeta CDR3 rearrangement. Productive Simpson clonality was computed per sample as the square root of Simpson's diversity index over productive rearrangements. The clones in this table, taken by TCRdb from immuneACCESS, are in-frame only. Not every clone is retained; where verified, under half of the shortfall comes from an unresolved V gene, and the cause of the rest is unknown. D and trimming were read from the DNA, whereas the V and J calls and clone size are those reported in that table. This sample gives 150,000 or so clones in total; about 79% of them show up just once. The top ten clonotypes cover nearly 10% of the sample.

Collaborating institutions collected whole blood in K2EDTA tubes following their own protocols. For TCRbeta analysis, collaborator samples were shipped as frozen whole blood, as isolated PBMCs, or as DNA extracted from either sample type. V lost 2 bases and J lost 5 bases, and the count of bases not matched to a germline gene is 5. From its cysteine to its phenylalanine, the CDR3 spans 15 amino acids. The sequence is cut down to CDR3 DNA, 45 bases in frame from base 1. Per the germline V gene, LGHNT is the CDR1 and FRNRAP is the CDR2. Results the study describes overall, beyond this receptor: Clinical and demographic metadata were provided uncurated, with the amount varying by source and participant.

The V gene is TRBV12-5 and the J gene is TRBJ2-5, with 10 bases matching TRBD2. This receptor was identified in a woman in her 50s with acute or convalescent COVID-19. Specimen: peripheral blood. The sequenced DNA is TGTGCTAGTGGTTTGAATAGCGGGGGGCGGGAGACCCAGTACTTC. Translation gives CASGLNSGGRETQYF.